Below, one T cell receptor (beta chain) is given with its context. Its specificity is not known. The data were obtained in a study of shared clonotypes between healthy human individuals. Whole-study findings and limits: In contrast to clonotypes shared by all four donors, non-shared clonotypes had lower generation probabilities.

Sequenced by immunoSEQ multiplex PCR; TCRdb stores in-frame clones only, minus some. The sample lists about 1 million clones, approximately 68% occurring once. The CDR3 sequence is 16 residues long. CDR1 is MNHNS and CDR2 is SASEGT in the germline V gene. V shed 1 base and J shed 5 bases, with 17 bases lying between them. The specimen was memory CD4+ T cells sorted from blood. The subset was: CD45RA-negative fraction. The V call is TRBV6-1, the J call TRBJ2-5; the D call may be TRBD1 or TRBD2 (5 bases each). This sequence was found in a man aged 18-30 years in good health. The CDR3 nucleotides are TGTGCCAGCAGTGAAGGGAAAGGACGGGGCCAGGAGACCCAGTACTTC. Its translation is CASSEGKGRGQETQYF.